These T cell receptor beta chains were read from a single sample in a study of T cell responses to AZD1222 COVID-19 vaccine. Some clones are missing from TCRdb's copy, which holds only in-frame ones; the method was immunoSEQ multiplex PCR. The table lists 90,000 to 100,000 clones, approximately 87% of them singletons, with 2.8% in the top ten. Sequenced here: peripheral blood, sampled on day 0 of AZD1222 vaccination. The receptor source for this set is an adult in good health. CDR3s include the opening cysteine and the closing phenylalanine or tryptophan. Each record gives: V gene, clone size, J gene, D gene, CDR3 protein, CDR3 DNA. A D gene is named only where the DNA matches it firmly. Part of the rows lack a size; the others show once, few, many or a class for expanded clones.

>TRBV19|NA|TRBJ1-4|NA
CASRWSSEEKLFF
TGTGCCAGTAGATGGTCCTCCGAAGAAAAACTGTTTTTT
>TRBV2|NA|TRBJ2-5|TRBD1
CASSPGQGPETQYF
TGTGCCAGCAGCCCGGGACAGGGCCCGGAGACCCAGTACTTC
>TRBV14|NA|TRBJ2-1|TRBD1
CASRGTGVNEQFF
TGTGCCAGCAGGGGGACAGGGGTCAATGAGCAGTTCTTC
>TRBV18|NA|TRBJ1-2|TRBD1
CASSEQGIDYGYTF
TGTGCCAGCTCTGAACAGGGGATCGACTATGGCTACACCTTC
>TRBV10-1|NA|TRBJ1-1|NA
CASSEGDGSYTEAFF
TGCGCCAGCAGTGAGGGCGATGGGTCCTACACTGAAGCTTTCTTT
>TRBV19|NA|TRBJ1-5|NA
CASSSGFSNQPQHF
TGTGCCAGTAGTTCGGGGTTTAGCAATCAGCCCCAGCATTTT
>TRBV7-8|NA|TRBJ1-1|NA
CASSSQGLNTEAFF
TGTGCCAGCAGCTCACAGGGTTTGAACACTGAAGCTTTCTTT
>TRBV7-2|NA|TRBJ2-7|NA
CASSLWFSHYEQYF
TGTGCCAGCAGCTTATGGTTCAGCCACTACGAGCAGTACTTC
>TRBV2|NA|TRBJ2-7|TRBD1
CASDKGQGTYEQYF
TGTGCCAGCGACAAAGGACAGGGGACCTACGAGCAGTACTTC
>TRBV19|NA|TRBJ2-7|TRBD1
CASSNTGDGYEQYF
TGTGCCAGTAGTAATACAGGGGATGGTTACGAGCAGTACTTC
>TRBV3-1/TRBV3-2|NA|TRBJ2-2|TRBD1
CASSRRTGLNTGELFF
TGTGCCAGCAGCCGACGGACAGGGTTGAATACCGGGGAGCTGTTTTTT
>TRBV7-6|NA|TRBJ2-7|TRBD2
CASSLLSSGRLRGYEQYF
TGTGCCAGCAGCTTACTATCTAGCGGGAGGTTGAGAGGGTACGAGCAGTACTTC
>TRBV6-5|NA|TRBJ2-7|NA
CASCRESSSTEQYF
TGTGCCAGCTGCCGCGAGAGTAGTTCTACCGAGCAGTACTTC
>TRBV21-1|once|TRBJ1-2|NA
CASSKALGKANYGYTF
TGTGCCAGCAGCAAAGCGCTGGGTAAAGCTAACTATGGCTACACCTTC
>TRBV18|NA|TRBJ1-3|NA
CASSPRQGNTIYF
TGTGCCAGCTCACCAAGGCAAGGAAACACCATATATTTT
>TRBV5-1|NA|TRBJ2-5|NA
CASSLTGSEEETQYF
TGCGCCAGCAGCTTAACAGGGTCTGAGGAAGAGACCCAGTACTTC
>TRBV4-2|NA|TRBJ2-3|NA
CASSQARTEDTQYF
TGTGCCAGCAGCCAAGCGAGGACTGAGGATACGCAGTATTTT
>TRBV30|NA|TRBJ2-7|NA
CAWSVCLSCEQYF
TGTGCCTGGAGTGTCTGTCTGAGTTGCGAGCAGTACTTC
>TRBV5-1|NA|TRBJ2-2|TRBD2
CASSISGRAGNGELFF
TGCGCCAGCAGCATTAGCGGGAGGGCCGGTAACGGGGAGCTGTTTTTT
>TRBV27|NA|TRBJ1-2|NA
CASSLSLTGYGYTF
TGTGCCAGCAGTTTATCGTTGACAGGCTATGGCTACACCTTC
>TRBV9|NA|TRBJ2-3|NA
CASSTWDLGDTQYF
TGTGCCAGCAGCACCTGGGACTTAGGAGATACGCAGTATTTT
>TRBV7-9|NA|TRBJ1-1|NA
CASSPGQGLTEAFF
TGTGCCAGCTCCCCCGGGCAGGGGCTGACTGAAGCTTTCTTT
>TRBV6-4|NA|TRBJ1-3|NA
CASSTNLEKENTIYF
TGTGCCAGCAGCACTAACTTGGAAAAGGAAAACACCATATATTTT
>TRBV24-1|NA|TRBJ2-2|NA
CATRRSGNTGELFF
TGTGCCACCCGCCGTAGCGGGAACACCGGGGAGCTGTTTTTT
>TRBV7-3|NA|TRBJ1-1|NA
CASSQSGRTEAFF
TGTGCCAGCAGCCAATCCGGGAGGACTGAAGCTTTCTTT
>TRBV9|NA|TRBJ1-2|NA
CASSLGDSPIYGYTF
TGTGCCAGCAGTCTTGGTGACAGCCCCATCTATGGCTACACCTTC
>TRBV2|NA|TRBJ1-1|TRBD1
CASSRAGGESTEAFF
TGTGCCAGCAGTCGGGCAGGGGGTGAAAGCACTGAAGCTTTCTTT